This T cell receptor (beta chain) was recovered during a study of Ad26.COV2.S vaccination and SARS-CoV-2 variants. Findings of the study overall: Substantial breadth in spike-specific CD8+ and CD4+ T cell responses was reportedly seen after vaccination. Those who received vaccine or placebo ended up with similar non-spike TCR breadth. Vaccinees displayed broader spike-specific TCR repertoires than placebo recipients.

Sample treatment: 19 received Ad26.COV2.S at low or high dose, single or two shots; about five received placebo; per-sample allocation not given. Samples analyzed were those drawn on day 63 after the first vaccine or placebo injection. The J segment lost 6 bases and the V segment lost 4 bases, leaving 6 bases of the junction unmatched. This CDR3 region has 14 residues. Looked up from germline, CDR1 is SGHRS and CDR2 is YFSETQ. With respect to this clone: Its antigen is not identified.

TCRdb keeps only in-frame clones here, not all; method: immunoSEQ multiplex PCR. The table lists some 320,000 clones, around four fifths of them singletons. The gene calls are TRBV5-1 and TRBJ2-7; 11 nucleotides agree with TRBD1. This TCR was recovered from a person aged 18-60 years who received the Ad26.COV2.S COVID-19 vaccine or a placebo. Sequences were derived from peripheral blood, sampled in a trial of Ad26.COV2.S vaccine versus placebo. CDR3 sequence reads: CASSTGQGEGEQYF. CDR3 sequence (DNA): TGCGCCAGCAGCACGGGACAGGGGGAAGGCGAGCAGTACTTC. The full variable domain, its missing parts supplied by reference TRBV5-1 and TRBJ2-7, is KAGVTQTPRYLIKTRGQQVTLSCSPISGHRSVSWYQQTPGQGLQFLFEYFSETQRNKGNFPGRFSGRQFSNSRSEMNVSTLELGDSALYLCASSTGQGEGEQYFGPGTRLTVT.